This T cell receptor (beta chain) is from a study of shared clonotypes between healthy human individuals. The assay ran at deep level. Authors' processing steps: For the immunoSEQ data, sequences were junction-only without quality scores, so filtering differed. Clones were sequenced by immunoSEQ multiplex PCR, and TCRdb holds only the in-frame ones, with some missing. V and J calls and clone size come straight from that table; D and trimming were deduced from the DNA. Here the sample spans about 700,000 clones, just over 90% being singletons. Naive CD8 isolation took CD45RO-negative cells positively selected for CCR7 and excluded terminally differentiated effector memory CD45RA+ cells. Healthy HIV-negative adults without recent acute infections or vaccinations served as donors. V lost 3 bases to trimming and J lost 3 bases, with 10 bases between them. The length of the CDR3 is 13 residues. The germline gives CDR1 SGHKS, CDR2 YYEKEE (reference sequence).

J is TRBJ2-7 and V is TRBV5-5; maybe TRBD1 (6 bases). The sample was naive CD8+ T cells sorted from blood. This clonotype was sampled from a man aged 25 to 40 in good health. CDR3 in DNA: TGTGCCAGCAGCTCGACGGACAGCTACGAGCAGTACTTC. Protein product: CASSSTDSYEQYF.